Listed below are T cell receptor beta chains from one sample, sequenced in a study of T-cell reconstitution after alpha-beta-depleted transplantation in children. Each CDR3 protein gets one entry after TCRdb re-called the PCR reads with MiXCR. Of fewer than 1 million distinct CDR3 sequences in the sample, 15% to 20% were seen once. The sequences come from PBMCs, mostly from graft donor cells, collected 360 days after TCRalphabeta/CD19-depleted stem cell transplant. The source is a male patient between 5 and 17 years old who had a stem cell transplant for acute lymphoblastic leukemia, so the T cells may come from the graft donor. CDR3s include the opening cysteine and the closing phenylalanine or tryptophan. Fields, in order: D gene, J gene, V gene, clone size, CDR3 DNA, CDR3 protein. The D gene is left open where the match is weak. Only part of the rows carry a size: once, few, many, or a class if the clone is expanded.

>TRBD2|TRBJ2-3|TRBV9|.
TGTGCCAGCAACCCGCCACGGGAGGACACAGATACGCAGTATTTT
CASNPPREDTDTQYF
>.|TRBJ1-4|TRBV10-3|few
TGTGCCATCAGCGAGTTCCGCAGGGCAACTAATGAAAAACTGTTTTTT
CAISEFRRATNEKLFF
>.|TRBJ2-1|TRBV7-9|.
TGTGCCAGCATCTATTGGTGGACCAATGAGCAGTTCTTC
CASIYWWTNEQFF
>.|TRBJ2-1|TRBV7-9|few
TGTGCCAGCAGCTTGGGGCCCCCATGGGAGCAGTTCTTC
CASSLGPPWEQFF
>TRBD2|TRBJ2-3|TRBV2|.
TGTGCCAGCTGTTTAAATTCTGGGGTAGCGGGCTTCTCCGCGGATACGCAGTATTTT
CASCLNSGVAGFSADTQYF
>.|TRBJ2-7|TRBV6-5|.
TGTGCCAGCAGATCGATTCGGGCCTACGAGCAGTACTTC
CASRSIRAYEQYF
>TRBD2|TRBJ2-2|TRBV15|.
TGTGCCACCAGCAGAGATTCCCTGGGGGGGTCCGGGGAGCTGTTTTTT
CATSRDSLGGSGELFF
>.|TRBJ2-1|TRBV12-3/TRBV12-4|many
TGTGCCAGCAGTCCCTCCCAGACAGCGCCCAATGAGCAGTTCTTC
CASSPSQTAPNEQFF
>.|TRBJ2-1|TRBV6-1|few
TGTGCCAGCAGACACCGGATCATCTACAATGAGCAGTTCTTC
CASRHRIIYNEQFF
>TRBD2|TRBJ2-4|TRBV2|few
TGTGCCAGCAGGTTTGGGACTAGCGGAGCCCATCTAGCCAAAAACATTCAGTACTTC
CASRFGTSGAHLAKNIQYF
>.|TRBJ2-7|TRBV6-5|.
TGTGCCAGCAGTTACTCCCTGGGTGGCGGGAAATACGAGCAGTACTTC
CASSYSLGGGKYEQYF
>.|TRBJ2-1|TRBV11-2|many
TGTGCCAGCAGCCACGGGGCGGGAAGTTCCTACAATGAGCAGTTCTTC
CASSHGAGSSYNEQFF
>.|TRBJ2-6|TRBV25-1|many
TGTGCCAGCAATCGGGGGTCTGGGGCCAACGTCCTGACTTTC
CASNRGSGANVLTF
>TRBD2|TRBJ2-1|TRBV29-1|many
TGCAGCGTAGACGGACTAGCGAGGAATGAGCAGTTCTTC
CSVDGLARNEQFF
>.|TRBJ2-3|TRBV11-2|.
TGTGCCAGCAGCTTTTTACTACCAACCTTCTCTAGCACAGATACGCAGTATTTT
CASSFLLPTFSSTDTQYF
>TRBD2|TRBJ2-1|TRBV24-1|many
TGTGCCACCAGTGACCGACCAGGACTAGCGTTTATTAATGAGCAGTTCTTC
CATSDRPGLAFINEQFF
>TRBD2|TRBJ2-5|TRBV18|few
TGTGCCAGCTCACCATACCACGGTAGCGGGACGGGGGAGACCCAGTACTTC
CASSPYHGSGTGETQYF
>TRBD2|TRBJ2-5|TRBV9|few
TGTGCCAGCAGCGTAGACGGCTCGGGAGGGCCGGAGACCCAGTACTTC
CASSVDGSGGPETQYF
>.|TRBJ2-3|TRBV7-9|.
TGTGCCAGCAGCTTAAAACTAGGCGTCACAGATACGCAGTATTTT
CASSLKLGVTDTQYF
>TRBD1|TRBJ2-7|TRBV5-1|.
TGCGCCAGCAGCACCCGGACAGGGGGCATTGGAGAGCAGTACTTC
CASSTRTGGIGEQYF
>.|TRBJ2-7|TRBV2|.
TGTGCCAGCAGTGGGCTTGAGTTTGCTTACGAGCAGTACTTC
CASSGLEFAYEQYF
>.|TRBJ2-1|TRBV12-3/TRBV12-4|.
TGTGCCAGCCGGGGCCCCACGGGGCCTAGCGAGCAGTTCTTC
CASRGPTGPSEQFF
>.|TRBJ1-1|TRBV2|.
TGTGCCAGCACGGGGGCAGGGAGTGTCGAAAAGTTT
CASTGAGSVEKF
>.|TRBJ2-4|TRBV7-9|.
TGTGCCAGCAGCCCGTTTGAAAACATTCAGTACTTC
CASSPFENIQYF
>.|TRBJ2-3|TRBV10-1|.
TGCGCCAGCAGTGAGTCGCCAGCACGGGATACGCAGTATTTT
CASSESPARDTQYF
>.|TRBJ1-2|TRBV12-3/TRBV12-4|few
TGTGCCAGCAGTTACAGGGTGGTGGACTATGGCTACACCTTC
CASSYRVVDYGYTF
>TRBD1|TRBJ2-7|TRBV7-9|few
TGTGCCAGCAGCTTATCGACAGGGACAAGCTACGAGCAGTACTTC
CASSLSTGTSYEQYF
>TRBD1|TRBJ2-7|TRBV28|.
TGTGCCAGCACCTTACCGGGACAGGGGTCCTACGAGCAGTACTTC
CASTLPGQGSYEQYF
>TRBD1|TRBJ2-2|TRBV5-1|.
TGCGCCAGCAGCTTCGAGACAGGGGGCACGGAGCTGTTTTTT
CASSFETGGTELFF
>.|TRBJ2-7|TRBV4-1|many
TGCGCCAGCAGCCAAGCGGGAGCGTACGAGCAGTACTTC
CASSQAGAYEQYF
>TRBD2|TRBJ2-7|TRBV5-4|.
TGTGCCAGCAGTTATAGCGGGAGCCTCTCCTACGAGCAGTACTTC
CASSYSGSLSYEQYF
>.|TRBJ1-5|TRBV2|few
TGTGCCAGCATGGCACCTTATAGCAATCAGCCCCAGCATTTT
CASMAPYSNQPQHF
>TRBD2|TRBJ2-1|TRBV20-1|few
TGCAGTGCCTCGGGACTAGCGGGGCGGGATGAGCAGTTCTTC
CSASGLAGRDEQFF
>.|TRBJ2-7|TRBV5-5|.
TGTGCCAGCAGCTTTGGAGACTATATTCACTACGAGCAGTACTTC
CASSFGDYIHYEQYF
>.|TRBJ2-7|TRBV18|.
TGTGCCAGCTCACCACCGACGGGACGTACCTACGAGCAGTACTTC
CASSPPTGRTYEQYF
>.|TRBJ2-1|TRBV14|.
TGTGCCAGCAGCCAAGAATTCGGGAGCTCCTACAATGAGCAGTTCTTC
CASSQEFGSSYNEQFF
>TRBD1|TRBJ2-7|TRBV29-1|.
TGCAGCGCCGGACAGGAGAGCTACGAGCAGTACTTC
CSAGQESYEQYF
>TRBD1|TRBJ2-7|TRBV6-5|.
TGTGCCAGCAGTTACGGGGCAGGGGGCAACTACGAGCAGTACTTC
CASSYGAGGNYEQYF
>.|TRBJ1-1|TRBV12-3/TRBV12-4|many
TGTGCCAGCAGTTCTGGCAGGGTTAACACTGAAGCTTTCTTT
CASSSGRVNTEAFF
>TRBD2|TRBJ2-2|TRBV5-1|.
TGCGCCAGCAGCAAGACTAGCGGGAGTGGCGGGGAGCTGTTTTTT
CASSKTSGSGGELFF
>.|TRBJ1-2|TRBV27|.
TGTGCCAGCAGTTTACAGGCGGGATATGGCTACACCTTC
CASSLQAGYGYTF
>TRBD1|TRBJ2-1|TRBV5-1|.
TGCGCCAGCAGCTTTGAACCTTCTGAGTGGTTCGGGACAGGCTTAGACAATGAGCAGTTCTTC
CASSFEPSEWFGTGLDNEQFF
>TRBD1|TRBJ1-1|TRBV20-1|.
TGCAGTGCTTCACAGGGGCGGGCTTTCTTT
CSASQGRAFF
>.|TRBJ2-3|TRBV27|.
TGTGCCAGCAGTTCTCGGGCCTTTGGGTGGGGCCACGATACGCAGTATTTT
CASSSRAFGWGHDTQYF